These 30 T cell receptor beta chains were sequenced from one sample in a study of graft-versus-host responses after intestinal transplantation. Only in-frame clones appear in the TCRdb table, and some are missing; sequencing was by immunoSEQ multiplex PCR. The sample contains more than 25,000 clones, around 94% of which appear only once. Sequenced here: PBMCs, sampled 30 days after intestinal transplant. All receptors derive from a human patient who received an intestinal transplant, so some T cells may come from the graft donor.

J is TRBJ1-2 and V is TRBV29-1, with TRBD1 as a possible D gene (5 bases). The CDR3 runs 12 residues. Trimming took off 7 bases at V and 2 bases at J, with 11 bases between the two ends. Germline V gene lookup returns CDR1 SQVTM and CDR2 ANQGSEA. CDR3 sequence: CSGGGANYGYTF. CDR3 nucleotide sequence: TGCAGCGGGGGTGGGGCGAACTATGGCTACACCTTC.

The chain carries TRBV7-9 and TRBJ1-4; possibly TRBD1 for D (5 bases). V was cut by 7 bases and J by 3 bases, with 15 bases left in between. CDR1 and CDR2 (germline): SEHNR, FQNEAQ (reference sequence). This CDR3 region has 15 residues. The CDR3 bases are TGTGCCAGCATCTCAATCCGGGACCCTAATGAAAAACTGTTTTTT. Amino acid sequence: CASISIRDPNEKLFF.

The J gene is TRBJ2-7, the V gene TRBV14; unclear D gene. V was trimmed by 0 bases and J by 3 bases, leaving 6 bases between them. The CDR3 sequence is 13 residues long. Germline CDR1 is SGHDN and CDR2 is FVKESK. The CDR3 nucleotides read TGTGCCAGCAGCCAAGACCGCTTCTACGAGCAGTACTTC. This gives the protein CASSQDRFYEQYF.

This chain joins TRBV7-6 and TRBJ1-1; D unresolved. This CDR3 comprises 13 residues. From germline, CDR1 is SGHVS and CDR2 FNYEAQ. V was shortened by 0 bases and J by 1 base, with 3 bases between the two germline ends. The CDR3 sequence is CASSLARNTEAFF. The CDR3 nucleotides are TGTGCCAGCAGCTTAGCCAGGAACACTGAAGCTTTCTTT.

The sample holds a few counts of this clone. The rearrangement uses TRBV27 and TRBJ1-6, with D uncertain. This CDR3 is 12 amino acids long. Deletions cut 6 bases from V and 0 bases from J, with 0 bases between. The germline CDR1 and CDR2 sequences are MNHEY and SMNVEV (reference sequence). For the CDR3, the DNA is TGTGCCAGCAGCTCCTATAATTCACCCCTCCACTTT. As protein: CASSSYNSPLHF.

This chain joins TRBV27 and TRBJ2-2; possibly TRBD1 for D (5 bases). Per germline, CDR1 MNHEY and CDR2 SMNVEV (reference sequence). The CDR3 loop spans 17 amino acids. Trimming shortened V by 1 base and J by 0 bases, and 12 bases separated the two germline ends. CDR3 sequence: CASSLWATAPNTGELFF. DNA for the CDR3: TGTGCCAGCAGTTTATGGGCGACAGCCCCGAACACCGGGGAGCTGTTTTTT.

The V and J genes are TRBV18 and TRBJ1-1; weak D call: TRBD1 (5 bases). The V end was cut by 3 bases, the J end by 1 base, with 6 bases between. Per germline, CDR1 KGHSH and CDR2 LQKENI. CDR3 length: 13 residues. CDR3 nucleotides: TGTGCCAGCTCACCGGGGCAGAACACTGAAGCTTTCTTT. Translating gives CASSPGQNTEAFF.

The gene calls are TRBV4-1 and TRBJ2-7; D possibly corresponds to TRBD2 (5 bases). Germline-derived CDR1 and CDR2 are MGHRA and YSYEKL. The V end lost 0 bases, the J end lost 5 bases, and 14 bases lay between the germline ends. The length of the CDR3 is 15 residues. CDR3 in DNA: TGCGCCAGCAGCCAAGATCCGGGGAGAGGGAACGAGCAGTACTTC. This codes for CASSQDPGRGNEQYF.

This chain joins TRBV19 and TRBJ2-3, with a possible D match to TRBD2 (5 bases). Trimming removed 11 bases at V and 5 bases at J, with 17 bases between. The germline gives CDR1 LNHDA, CDR2 SQIVND (reference sequence). This CDR3 contains 13 residues. The CDR3 region has the DNA TGTGCCTCCAGAGGGCTGGGCAAAGATACGCAGTATTTT. Translation: CASRGLGKDTQYF.

The chain recombines TRBV6-5 with TRBJ1-2; D gene unclear. This CDR3 is built from 13 residues. Trimming removed 3 bases from V and 0 bases from J, with 5 bases in between. Germline V CDR1 and CDR2: MNHEY, SVGAGI. CDR3 protein: CASSYKANYGYTF. The CDR3 DNA reads TGTGCCAGCAGTTATAAAGCTAACTATGGCTACACCTTC.

CDR3 sequence: CASSILDGSYEQYF. The DNA of the CDR3 is TGTGCCAGTAGTATTTTGGACGGATCCTACGAGCAGTACTTC. This chain connects TRBV19 to TRBJ2-5; no firm D call. Matching the DNA end better, TRBJ2-7 makes the J call doubtful. Germline V gene data show CDR1 as LNHDA and CDR2 as SQIVND (reference sequence). The CDR3 covers 14 residues.

The genes are TRBV7-6 and TRBJ2-5; 10 bases agree with TRBD1. The J call could be wrong; TRBJ2-7 is a better fit for the DNA end. This CDR3 spans 14 amino acids. Germline loops: CDR1 SGHVS, CDR2 FNYEAQ. In DNA, the CDR3 is TGTGCCAGCAGCTATGGGACAGGGGCCTACGAGCAGTACTTC. Translation gives CASSYGTGAYEQYF.

V and J are TRBV18 and TRBJ1-3; no reliable D call. Germline V lookup: CDR1 KGHSH, CDR2 LQKENI. V dropped 0 bases and J dropped 0 bases, with 3 bases sitting between them. The CDR3 is made up of 14 amino acids. DNA of the CDR3: TGTGCCAGCTCACCACCCGACTCTGGAAACACCATATATTTT. Translation: CASSPPDSGNTIYF.

The chain couples TRBV5-1 to TRBJ1-1; D is uncertain. Per the germline V gene, CDR1 is SGHRS and CDR2 is YFSETQ. The CDR3 totals 15 residues. Trimming took 0 bases from V and 1 from J, leaving 10 bases between them. The CDR3 loop is CASSLGRRGNTEAFF. The CDR3 DNA reads TGCGCCAGCAGCTTGGGTAGGCGGGGGAACACTGAAGCTTTCTTT.

The chain uses TRBV7-9 and TRBJ1-5; 7 bases are shared with TRBD1. CDR1 is SEHNR, CDR2 FQNEAQ, per germline (reference sequence). CDR3 length equals 15 residues. Losses at the gene ends were 1 base for V and 2 bases for J; bases not matched to a gene: 2. CDR3 in amino acids: CASSLGGQGNQPQHF. CDR3 in DNA: TGTGCCAGCAGCTTAGGAGGACAGGGCAATCAGCCCCAGCATTTT.

Concerning this clone: In the same sample, other DNA sequences code for this CDR3. This sequence joins TRBV7-3 and TRBJ2-5; 9 bases line up with TRBD2. The CDR3 covers 16 residues. Trimming at V came to 3 bases and at J to 5 bases, leaving 10 bases not matched to a gene. The germline V gene has CDR1 SGHTA and CDR2 FQGTGA. CDR3: CASSLQAGGVGETQYF. In nucleotides, the CDR3 is TGTGCCAGCAGCTTGCAGGCGGGAGGGGTAGGGGAGACCCAGTACTTC.

The V and J genes are TRBV12-5 and TRBJ2-5, with D maybe TRBD1 (6 bases). CDR3 length: 14 amino acids. Germline assignment: CDR1 LGHNT and CDR2 FRNRAP. V was cut by 4 bases and J by 3 bases, with 12 bases left in between. CDR3 in DNA: TGTGCTAGTGGTTCCATACCAGGGGAAGAGACCCAGTACTTC. It specifies CASGSIPGEETQYF.

The chain joins TRBV2 to TRBJ2-1; no definite D call. The CDR3 is 15 amino acids. From germline, CDR1 is SNHLY and CDR2 FYNNEI. The V end was cut by 4 bases, the J end by 3 bases, with 13 bases between. This CDR3 reads CASSVDKSFYNEQFF. In nucleotides, the CDR3 is TGTGCCAGCAGTGTCGACAAATCGTTCTACAATGAGCAGTTCTTC.

This clone was found once. The CDR3 DNA is TGTGCCAGCAGCCCCCAGAACCAAGAGACCCAGTACTTC. It yields the protein CASSPQNQETQYF. This chain joins TRBV11-2 and TRBJ2-5; D not certain. The V gene's germline CDR1 is SGHAT and CDR2 FQNNGV. V shed 5 bases and J shed 0 bases, with 7 bases lying between them. The CDR3 has 13 residues.

This clone was seen only once. The chain combines TRBV10-1 with TRBJ2-3, with a possible D match to TRBD1 (5 bases). Germline V gives CDR1 WNHNN, CDR2 SYGVQD (reference sequence). CDR3 length: 13 residues. Trimming cost V 2 bases and J 3 bases, with 6 bases left between them. CDR3 region: CASSEAGTDTQYF. In DNA, the CDR3 is TGCGCCAGCAGTGAGGCAGGGACAGATACGCAGTATTTT.

The rearrangement uses TRBV5-4 and TRBJ1-5; 7 bases agree with TRBD1. J gave up 5 bases and V 3 bases, and 11 bases lay outside the gene matches. The CDR3 length is 16 residues. Germline CDR1 reads SGHNT; CDR2 reads YYREEE (reference sequence). CDR3 sequence: CASSSIIRGKDQPQHF. The CDR3 DNA follows: TGTGCCAGCAGCTCCATCATCAGGGGGAAGGATCAGCCCCAGCATTTT.

This clone showed up just once. The chain couples TRBV11-3 to TRBJ2-3, with a possible D match to TRBD1 (6 bases). Germline CDR1 and CDR2: SGHNT and YENEEA. The germline V and J ends were trimmed by 2 bases and 1 base, with 19 bases remaining between them. This CDR3 has 18 residues. CDR3 nucleotide sequence: TGTGCCAGCAGCTTAAGGGCTAGTCTTAAGGGGGGCACAGATACGCAGTATTTT. Protein: CASSLRASLKGGTDTQYF.

V usage is TRBV10-2 and J usage is TRBJ2-7; 14 bases are shared with TRBD2. CDR1 and CDR2 (germline): WSHSY, SAAADI. CDR3 length: 15 amino acids. J lost 6 bases, V lost 7 bases, and 8 bases had no gene match. CDR3 nucleotides: TGCGCCAGCACCGCCAGACTAGCGGGAGGGGGCGAGCAGTACTTC. Translated, it gives CASTARLAGGGEQYF.

The chain employs TRBV5-6 and TRBJ2-7, with 9 bases fitting TRBD1. The trim removed 4 bases at V and 3 bases at J, leaving 5 bases unmatched. The CDR3 is made up of 14 amino acids. Germline V gene sequence: CDR1 SGHDT, CDR2 YYEEEE. CDR3 coding DNA: TGTGCCAGCAGCCCTCAGGGACAGGGCTACGAGCAGTACTTC. Its protein product is CASSPQGQGYEQYF.

The chain carries TRBV18 and TRBJ2-1; perhaps TRBD1 as D (5 bases). CDR1 and CDR2 from the germline V gene are KGHSH and LQKENI. CDR3 length: 15 residues. Trimming took 5 bases from V and 7 from J, leaving 18 bases between them. The CDR3 is CASSGYSGKGNEQFF. The CDR3 DNA reads TGTGCCAGCTCAGGCTACTCGGGCAAGGGGAATGAGCAGTTCTTC.

The chain has TRBV25-1 and TRBJ1-5; D remains ambiguous. Deletions cut 5 bases from V and 4 bases from J, with 12 bases between. Germline loops: CDR1 MGHDK, CDR2 SYGVNS. The CDR3 sequence is 14 residues long. The CDR3 spells CASSLRSANQPQHF. CDR3 sequence (DNA): TGTGCCAGCAGTTTAAGGTCAGCGAATCAGCCCCAGCATTTT.

The chain carries TRBV11-2 and TRBJ2-7, with a tentative D call TRBD1 (6 bases). Per the germline V gene, CDR1 is SGHAT and CDR2 is FQNNGV. The CDR3 runs to 13 residues. The V and J ends lost 5 bases and 3 bases respectively, with 11 bases between them. The CDR3 reads CASSATGFYEQYF. CDR3 DNA sequence: TGTGCCAGCAGCGCCACAGGGTTCTACGAGCAGTACTTC. Combining the CDR3 with reference TRBV11-2 and TRBJ2-7 gives the whole variable domain EAGVAQSPRYKIIEKRQSVAFWCNPISGHATLYWYQQILGQGPKLLIQFQNNGVVDDSQLPKDRFSAERLKGVDSTLKIQPAKLEDSAVYLCASSATGFYEQYFGPGTRLTVT.

The CDR3 nucleotides are TGTGCCAGCAGTTTAATCCAGGGTTCAATGGGGGAGCAGTACTTC. It translates to CASSLIQGSMGEQYF. The chain has TRBV27 and TRBJ2-7; tentatively, D is TRBD1 (5 bases). The CDR3 runs to 15 residues. V was pared by 2 bases and J by 7 bases, with 18 bases between. Germline V gene lookup returns CDR1 MNHEY and CDR2 SMNVEV (reference sequence).

The V gene is TRBV5-1, the J gene TRBJ1-3; D might be TRBD1 (5 bases). CDR3 length equals 15 residues. CDR1 SGHRS and CDR2 YFSETQ come from the germline V gene. Trimming took off 4 bases at V and 0 bases at J, with 11 bases between the two ends. The CDR3 sequence: CASSPNRGSGNTIYF. Here the CDR3 DNA reads TGCGCCAGCAGCCCCAATAGGGGCTCTGGAAACACCATATATTTT.

The chain joins TRBV7-9 to TRBJ2-7; D might be TRBD2 (5 bases). The length of the CDR3 is 19 residues. V gave up 1 base and J gave up 4 bases, with 26 bases separating them. Looked up from germline, CDR1 is SEHNR and CDR2 is FQNEAQ (reference sequence). The CDR3 protein is CASSLVRVARSAEQYEQYF. CDR3 nucleotides: TGTGCCAGCAGCTTAGTGCGGGTGGCCCGCTCGGCAGAACAATACGAGCAGTACTTC.